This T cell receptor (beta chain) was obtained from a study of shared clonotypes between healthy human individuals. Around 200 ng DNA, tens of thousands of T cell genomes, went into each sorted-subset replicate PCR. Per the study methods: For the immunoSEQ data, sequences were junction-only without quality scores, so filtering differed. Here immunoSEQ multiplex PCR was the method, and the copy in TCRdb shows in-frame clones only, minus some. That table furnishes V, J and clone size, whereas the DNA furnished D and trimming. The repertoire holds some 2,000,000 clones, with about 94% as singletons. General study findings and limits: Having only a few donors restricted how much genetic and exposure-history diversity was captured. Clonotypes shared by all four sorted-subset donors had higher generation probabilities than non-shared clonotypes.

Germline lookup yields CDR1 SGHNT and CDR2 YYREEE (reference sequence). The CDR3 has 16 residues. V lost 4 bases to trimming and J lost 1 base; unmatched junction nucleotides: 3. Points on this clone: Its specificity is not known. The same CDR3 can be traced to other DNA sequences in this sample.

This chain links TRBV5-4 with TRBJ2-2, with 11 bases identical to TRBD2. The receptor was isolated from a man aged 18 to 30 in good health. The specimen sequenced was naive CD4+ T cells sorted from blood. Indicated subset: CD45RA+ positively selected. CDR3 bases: TGTGCCAGCAGCCCCGGGACTAGCGGGAACACCGGGGAGCTGTTTTTT. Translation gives CASSPGTSGNTGELFF.